This T cell receptor (beta chain) was captured by sequencing in a study of blood T cells in healthy people across ages. This CDR3 has 17 residues. CDR1 and CDR2 from the germline V gene are SGHAT and FQNNGV. In the case of this clonotype: A read error may produce the germline difference seen at one junction end.

A second PCR, run for about 7 to 12 cycles, used a sample-barcoded 5' primer plus a J-beta primer mix. The template-switch adaptor was a 5' adaptor with 12 random nucleotides. It tagged each cDNA molecule. TCRdb fed the 5' RACE reads into MiXCR, producing one record per CDR3 protein. The data contain about 640,000 distinct CDR3 sequences, roughly 30% of them singletons. The chain couples TRBV11-2 to TRBJ2-7, with D possibly TRBD1 on 6 matching bases. The receptor comes from an elderly woman in good health. The sequencing sample was made of blood. The chain's CDR3 is CANSLVGTTRIPSGQYF. The CDR3 DNA is TGTGCCAACAGCTTAGTAGGGACAACAAGGATCCCATCCGGGCAGTACTTC.